This TCR beta chain is drawn from a study of cytomegalovirus exposure and HLA in healthy donors. Vbeta (60) and Jbeta (13) primers were used in the PCR. Clones were sequenced by immunoSEQ multiplex PCR, and TCRdb holds only the in-frame ones, with some missing. The data hold about 67,000 clones, with 85% to 90% observed a single time. The V gene's germline CDR1 is SGHRS and CDR2 YFSETQ. V shed 2 bases and J shed 5 bases, with 10 bases lying between them. The CDR3 is made up of 14 amino acids. Comments on this clone: What it binds is not known.

Whole-study results and caveats: A previous analysis found most TCR beta V segments productive roughly 87% or roughly 30% of the time. Follow-up analysis later connected one missense variant in DCLRE1C with trimming of TCR beta V- and J-genes. TCR beta sequences reportedly predicted the HLA-A and HLA-B alleles of most subjects accurately.

Input material: PBMCs. The chain couples TRBV5-1 to TRBJ2-2; no clear D. The TCR was taken from a woman aged 25-40 years in good health and CMV-seropositive. In DNA, the CDR3 is TGCGCCAGCAGCTTAAATTTATATACCGGGGAGCTGTTTTTT. Protein sequence: CASSLNLYTGELFF.